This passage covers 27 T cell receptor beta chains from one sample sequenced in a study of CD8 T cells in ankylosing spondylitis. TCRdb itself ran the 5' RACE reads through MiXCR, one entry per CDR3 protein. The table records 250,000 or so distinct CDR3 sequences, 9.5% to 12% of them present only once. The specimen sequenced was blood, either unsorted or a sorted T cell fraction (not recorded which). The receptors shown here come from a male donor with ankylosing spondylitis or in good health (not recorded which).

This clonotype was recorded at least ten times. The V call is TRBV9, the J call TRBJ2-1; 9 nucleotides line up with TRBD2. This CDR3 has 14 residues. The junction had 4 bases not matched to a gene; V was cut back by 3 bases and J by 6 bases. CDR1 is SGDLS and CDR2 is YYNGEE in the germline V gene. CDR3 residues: CASSGGGAPNEQFF. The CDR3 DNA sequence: TGTGCCAGCAGCGGCGGGGGGGCCCCCAATGAGCAGTTCTTC.

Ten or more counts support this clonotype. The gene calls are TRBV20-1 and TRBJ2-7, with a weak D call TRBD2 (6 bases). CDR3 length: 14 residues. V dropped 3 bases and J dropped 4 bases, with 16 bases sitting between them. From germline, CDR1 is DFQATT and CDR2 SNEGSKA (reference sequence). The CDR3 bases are TGCAGTGCTAGCCCGGTCAGTCGGGGGTACGAGCAGTACTTC. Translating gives CSASPVSRGYEQYF.

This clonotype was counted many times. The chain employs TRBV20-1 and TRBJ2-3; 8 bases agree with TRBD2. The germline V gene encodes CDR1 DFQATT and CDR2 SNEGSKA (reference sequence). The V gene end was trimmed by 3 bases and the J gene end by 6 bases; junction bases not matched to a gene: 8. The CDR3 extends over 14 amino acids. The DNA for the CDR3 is TGCAGTGCTAGGGGAGCCGGGAGGGCGGATACGCAGTATTTT. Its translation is CSARGAGRADTQYF.

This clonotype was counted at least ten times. CDR3 DNA sequence: TGTGCCAGCAGCTTGACCCGAGCGGGAGAGGGTGAGACCCAGTACTTC. Protein sequence: CASSLTRAGEGETQYF. The rearrangement uses TRBV11-1 and TRBJ2-5, with 8 bases matching TRBD2. The CDR3 totals 16 residues. CDR1 is SGHAT and CDR2 is FQDESV in the germline V gene (reference sequence). Germline trimming cut 3 bases from V and 5 bases from J; bases unmatched to any gene: 11.

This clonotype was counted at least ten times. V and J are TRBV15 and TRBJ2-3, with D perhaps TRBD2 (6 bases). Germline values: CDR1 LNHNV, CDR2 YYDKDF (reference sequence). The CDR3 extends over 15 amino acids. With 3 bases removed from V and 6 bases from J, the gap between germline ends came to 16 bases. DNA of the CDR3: TGTGCCACCAGCAGGAGGGGTTTAGGAGGGGATACGCAGTATTTT. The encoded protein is CATSRRGLGGDTQYF.

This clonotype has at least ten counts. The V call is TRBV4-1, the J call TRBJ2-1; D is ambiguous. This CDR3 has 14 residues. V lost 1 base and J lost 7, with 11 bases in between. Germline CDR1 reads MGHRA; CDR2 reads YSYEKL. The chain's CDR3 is CASSQGLLRNEQFF. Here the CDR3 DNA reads TGCGCCAGCAGCCAAGGGCTCCTGAGGAATGAGCAGTTCTTC.

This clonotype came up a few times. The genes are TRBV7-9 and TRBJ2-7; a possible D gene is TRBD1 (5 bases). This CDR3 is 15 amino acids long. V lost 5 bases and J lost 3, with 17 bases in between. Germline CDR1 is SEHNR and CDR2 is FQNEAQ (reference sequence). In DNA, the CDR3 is TGTGCCAGCAGCGCCGCGCAGGGTTACATCTACGAGCAGTACTTC. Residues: CASSAAQGYIYEQYF.

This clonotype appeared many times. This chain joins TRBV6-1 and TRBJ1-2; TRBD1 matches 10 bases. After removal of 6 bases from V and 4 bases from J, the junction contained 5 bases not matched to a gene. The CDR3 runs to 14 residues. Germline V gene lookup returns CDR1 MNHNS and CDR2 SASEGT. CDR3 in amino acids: CASSPGTGVYGYTF. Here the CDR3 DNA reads TGTGCCAGCAGCCCCGGGACAGGGGTCTATGGCTACACCTTC.

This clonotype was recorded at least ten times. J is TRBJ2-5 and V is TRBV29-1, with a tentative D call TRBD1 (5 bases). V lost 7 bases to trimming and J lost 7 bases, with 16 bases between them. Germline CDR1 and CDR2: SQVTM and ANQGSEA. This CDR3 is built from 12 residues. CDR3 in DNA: TGCAGCGACACCAGGGAATGGGGGACCCAGTACTTC. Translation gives CSDTREWGTQYF.

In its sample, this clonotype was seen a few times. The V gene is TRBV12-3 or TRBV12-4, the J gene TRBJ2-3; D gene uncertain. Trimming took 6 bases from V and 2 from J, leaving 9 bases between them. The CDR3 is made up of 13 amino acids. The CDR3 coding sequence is TGTGCCAGCAGCGTTGATTACACAGATACGCAGTATTTT. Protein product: CASSVDYTDTQYF.

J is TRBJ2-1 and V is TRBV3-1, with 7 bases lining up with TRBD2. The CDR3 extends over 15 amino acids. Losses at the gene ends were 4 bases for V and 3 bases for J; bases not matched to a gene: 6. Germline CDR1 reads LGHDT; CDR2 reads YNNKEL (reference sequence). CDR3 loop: CASSPSAGSYNEQFF. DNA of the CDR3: TGTGCCAGCAGCCCCTCAGCGGGGAGCTACAATGAGCAGTTCTTC.

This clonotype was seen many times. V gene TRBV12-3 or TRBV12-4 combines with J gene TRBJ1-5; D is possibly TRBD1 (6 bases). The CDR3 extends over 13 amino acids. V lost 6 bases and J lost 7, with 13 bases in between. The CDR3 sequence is CASSQGLEQPQHF. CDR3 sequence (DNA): TGTGCCAGCAGCCAGGGGTTGGAACAGCCCCAGCATTTT.

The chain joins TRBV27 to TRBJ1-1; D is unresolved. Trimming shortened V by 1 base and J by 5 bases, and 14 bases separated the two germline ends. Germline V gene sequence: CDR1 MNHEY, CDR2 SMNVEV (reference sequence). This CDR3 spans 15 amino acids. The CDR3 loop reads CASSLLAGGETEAFF. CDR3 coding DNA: TGTGCCAGCAGTTTATTGGCAGGAGGTGAAACTGAAGCTTTCTTT.

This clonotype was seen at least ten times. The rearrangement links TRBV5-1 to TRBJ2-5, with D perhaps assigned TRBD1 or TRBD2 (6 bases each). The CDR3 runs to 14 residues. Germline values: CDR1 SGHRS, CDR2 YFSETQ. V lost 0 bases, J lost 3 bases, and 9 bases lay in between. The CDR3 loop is CASSLAGAEETQYF. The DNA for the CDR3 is TGCGCCAGCAGCTTGGCGGGGGCGGAAGAGACCCAGTACTTC.

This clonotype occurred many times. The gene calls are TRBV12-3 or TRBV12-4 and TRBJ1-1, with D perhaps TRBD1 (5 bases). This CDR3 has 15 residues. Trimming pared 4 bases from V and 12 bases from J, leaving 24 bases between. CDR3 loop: CASSSLLGSARTTFF. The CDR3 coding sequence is TGTGCCAGCAGTTCCCTGTTGGGCTCGGCGAGGACAACTTTCTTT.

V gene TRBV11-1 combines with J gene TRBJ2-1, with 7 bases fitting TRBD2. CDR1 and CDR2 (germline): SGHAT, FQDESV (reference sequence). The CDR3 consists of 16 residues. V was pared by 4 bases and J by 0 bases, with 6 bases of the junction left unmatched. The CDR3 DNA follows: TGTGCCAGCAGCTCCCCGGGCGGGAGCTCCTACAATGAGCAGTTCTTC. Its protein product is CASSSPGGSSYNEQFF.

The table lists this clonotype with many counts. The CDR3 nucleotides are TGTGCCAGCAGTTGGACAGATCCGGCTGAAGCTTTCTTT. It codes for CASSWTDPAEAFF. This chain joins TRBV12-3 or TRBV12-4 and TRBJ1-1, with D possibly being TRBD1 (6 bases). V lost 4 bases to trimming and J lost 6 bases, with 12 bases between them. There are 13 residues in the CDR3.

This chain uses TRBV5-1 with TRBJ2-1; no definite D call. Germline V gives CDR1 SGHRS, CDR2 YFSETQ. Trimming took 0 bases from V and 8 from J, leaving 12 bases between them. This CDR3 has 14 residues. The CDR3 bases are TGCGCCAGCAGCTTGGTATTATCCGAGGATGAGCAGTTCTTC. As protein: CASSLVLSEDEQFF. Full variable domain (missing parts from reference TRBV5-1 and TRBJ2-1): KAGVTQTPRYLIKTRGQQVTLSCSPISGHRSVSWYQQTPGQGLQFLFEYFSETQRNKGNFPGRFSGRQFSNSRSEMNVSTLELGDSALYLCASSLVLSEDEQFFGPGTRLTVL.

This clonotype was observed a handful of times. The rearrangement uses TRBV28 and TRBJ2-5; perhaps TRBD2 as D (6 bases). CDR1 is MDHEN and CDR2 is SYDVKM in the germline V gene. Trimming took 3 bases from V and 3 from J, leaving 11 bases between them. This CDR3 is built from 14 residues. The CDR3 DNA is TGTGCCAGCAGTTTGTTCCGCGGGGAAGAGACCCAGTACTTC. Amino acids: CASSLFRGEETQYF.

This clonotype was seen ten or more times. For the CDR3, the DNA is TGTGCCAGCAGCCGGAGACAGGGCTCCTACAATGAGCAGTTCTTC. Translated: CASSRRQGSYNEQFF. This rearrangement joins TRBV4-2 to TRBJ2-1; TRBD1 matches 7 bases. V gave up 4 bases and J gave up 0 bases; unmatched junction bases: 3. Germline CDR1 reads LGHNA; CDR2 reads YNFKEQ. The CDR3 consists of 15 residues.

The CDR3 sequence is CASSFTGLADYGYTF. The CDR3 DNA reads as TGTGCCAGCAGCTTTACCGGGTTGGCGGACTATGGCTACACCTTC. V is TRBV7-9 and J is TRBJ1-2; D gene uncertain. This CDR3 has 15 amino acids. Germline assignment: CDR1 SEHNR and CDR2 FQNEAQ (reference sequence). V was shortened by 3 bases and J by 3 bases, with 14 bases between the two germline ends. The full variable domain, with the rest looked up from reference TRBV7-9 and TRBJ1-2, is DTGVSQNPRHKITKRGQNVTFRCDPISEHNRLYWYRQTLGQGPEFLTYFQNEAQLEKSRLLSDRFSAERPKGSFSTLEIQRTEQGDSAMYLCASSFTGLADYGYTFGSGTRLTVV.

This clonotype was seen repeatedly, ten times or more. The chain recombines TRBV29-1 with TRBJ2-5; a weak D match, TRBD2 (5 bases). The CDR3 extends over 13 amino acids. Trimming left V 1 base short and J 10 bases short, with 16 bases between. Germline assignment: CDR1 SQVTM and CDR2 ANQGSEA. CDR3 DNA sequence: TGCAGCGTTGAAGGAGATGGGCTAGCTTACCAGTACTTC. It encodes CSVEGDGLAYQYF.

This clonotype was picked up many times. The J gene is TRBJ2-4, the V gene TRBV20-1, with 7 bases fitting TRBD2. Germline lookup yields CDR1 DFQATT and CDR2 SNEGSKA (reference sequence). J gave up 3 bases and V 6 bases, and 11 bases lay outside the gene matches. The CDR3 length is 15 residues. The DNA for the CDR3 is TGCAGTGCACTTAGGCCGGGGGGAGGCAAAAACATTCAGTACTTC. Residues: CSALRPGGGKNIQYF.

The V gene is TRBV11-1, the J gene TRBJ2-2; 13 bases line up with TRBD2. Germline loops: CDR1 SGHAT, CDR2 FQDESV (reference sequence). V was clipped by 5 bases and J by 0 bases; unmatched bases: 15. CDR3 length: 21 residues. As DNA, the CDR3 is TGTGCCAGCAGCCTAAAGGGGTATCCGGGACTAGCGGGGTCGAACACCGGGGAGCTGTTTTTT. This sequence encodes CASSLKGYPGLAGSNTGELFF.

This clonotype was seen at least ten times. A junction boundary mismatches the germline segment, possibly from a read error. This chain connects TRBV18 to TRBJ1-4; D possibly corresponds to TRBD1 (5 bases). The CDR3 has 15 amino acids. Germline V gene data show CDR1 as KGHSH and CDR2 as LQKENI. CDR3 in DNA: TGCGCCAGCTCACCGCTTGGGACGGGTAATGAAAAACTGTTTTTT. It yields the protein CASSPLGTGNEKLFF.

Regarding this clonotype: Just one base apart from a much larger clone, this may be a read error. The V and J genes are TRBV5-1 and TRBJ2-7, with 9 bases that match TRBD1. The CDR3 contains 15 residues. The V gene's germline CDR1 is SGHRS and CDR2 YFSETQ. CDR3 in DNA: TGCGCCAGCGGGCCTGACGGGACAGGGTATCGAGAGCAGCACTTC. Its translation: CASGPDGTGYREQHF.

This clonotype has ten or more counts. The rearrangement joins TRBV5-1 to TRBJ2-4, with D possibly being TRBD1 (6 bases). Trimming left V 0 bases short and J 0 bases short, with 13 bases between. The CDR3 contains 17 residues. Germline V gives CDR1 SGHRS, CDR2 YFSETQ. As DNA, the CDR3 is TGCGCCAGCAGCTTGGAACCGGGACACCTAGCCAAAAACATTCAGTACTTC. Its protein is CASSLEPGHLAKNIQYF.